These 19 T cell receptor beta chains originate from one sample sequenced in a study of blood T cell repertoires in COVID-19. TCRdb's table, derived via immunoSEQ multiplex PCR, lists solely in-frame clones and lacks some. The sample lists hundreds of thousands of clones; about 86% were seen once. The sequencing input was PBMCs or T cells enriched from blood (not recorded which). Every receptor here comes from a woman aged 45-65 years with acute COVID-19.

The chain joins TRBV5-1 to TRBJ1-2; a weak D match, TRBD1 (6 bases). The germline CDR1 and CDR2 sequences are SGHRS and YFSETQ. Trimming removed 4 bases at V and 4 bases at J, with 11 bases between. The CDR3 sequence is 13 residues long. The chain's CDR3 is CASSPDRSYGYTF. DNA for the CDR3: TGCGCCAGCAGCCCAGACAGGTCCTATGGCTACACCTTC.

This sequence joins TRBV29-1 and TRBJ1-1, with 8 bases matching TRBD1. With 6 bases clipped from V and 7 bases from J, the junction kept 7 bases outside the gene matches. This CDR3 comprises 12 residues. Germline V lookup: CDR1 SQVTM, CDR2 ANQGSEA. CDR3 DNA sequence: TGCAGCGTGACAGGGGCTTCCCTTGAAGCTTTCTTT. It is translated as CSVTGASLEAFF.

The V call is TRBV19, the J call TRBJ1-1, with D unclear. V was clipped by 5 bases and J by 2 bases, with 15 bases between them. The CDR3 sequence is 15 residues long. Germline loops: CDR1 LNHDA, CDR2 SQIVND (reference sequence). CDR3 coding DNA: TGTGCCAGTAGTCACGAGGATGGACTTAACACTGAAGCTTTCTTT. Protein: CASSHEDGLNTEAFF. Filled out from reference TRBV19 and TRBJ1-1, the complete variable domain reads DGGITQSPKYLFRKEGQNVTLSCEQNLNHDAMYWYRQDPGQGLRLIYYSQIVNDFQKGDIAEGYSVSREKKESFPLTVTSAQKNPTAFYLCASSHEDGLNTEAFFGQGTRLTVV.

V gene TRBV3-1 (or the pseudogene TRBV3-2) combines with J gene TRBJ2-7; TRBD1 agrees at 7 bases. The germline gives CDR1 LGHDT, CDR2 YNNKEL (reference sequence). The CDR3 spans 16 residues. J gave up 1 base and V 1 base, and 7 bases lay outside the gene matches. CDR3 in amino acids: CASSQGGQVRSYEQYF. CDR3 in DNA: TGTGCCAGCAGCCAAGGTGGACAGGTTCGATCCTACGAGCAGTACTTC.

The chain joins TRBV2 to TRBJ1-5; TRBD1 matches at 7 bases. The CDR3 totals 12 residues. Looked up from germline, CDR1 is SNHLY and CDR2 is FYNNEI. Trimming cost V 7 bases and J 4 bases; bases outside gene matches: 1. The chain's CDR3 is CASMGQNQPQHF. The CDR3 DNA reads as TGTGCCAGCATGGGACAGAATCAGCCCCAGCATTTT.

The rearrangement joins TRBV28 to TRBJ1-6, with a possible D match to TRBD1 (5 bases). The V gene lost 6 bases and the J gene lost 9 bases, with 15 bases spanning the gap. The length of the CDR3 is 14 residues. Germline V CDR1 and CDR2: MDHEN, SYDVKM. The CDR3 sequence: CASSLGGGASPLHF. The CDR3 DNA is TGTGCCAGCAGCCTAGGTGGAGGGGCTTCACCCCTCCACTTT.

V gene TRBV19 combines with J gene TRBJ2-3, with D unclear. The germline CDR1 and CDR2 sequences are LNHDA and SQIVND (reference sequence). CDR3 size: 15 residues. The V end lost 7 bases, the J end lost 0 bases, and 14 bases lay between the germline ends. The CDR3 sequence is CASTPFDTSTDTQYF. Written as DNA, the CDR3 is TGTGCCAGTACCCCATTCGACACGAGCACAGATACGCAGTATTTT.

The chain joins TRBV6-4 to TRBJ2-1; D not certain. The CDR3 sequence is 13 residues long. Germline V gives CDR1 MRHNA, CDR2 SNTAGT. V lost 4 bases and J 0 bases, leaving 4 bases between the germline ends. CDR3 sequence: CASSAGSYNEQFF. DNA for the CDR3: TGTGCCAGCAGTGCGGGCTCCTACAATGAGCAGTTCTTC.

The chain employs TRBV27 and TRBJ2-3; 8 bases map to TRBD1. This CDR3 spans 14 amino acids. Germline loops: CDR1 MNHEY, CDR2 SMNVEV (reference sequence). The J segment lost 3 bases and the V segment lost 5 bases, leaving 4 bases of the junction unmatched. CDR3 in DNA: TGTGCCAGCAGTCAAGGGACAGGAACAGATACGCAGTATTTT. Its translation: CASSQGTGTDTQYF.

The J gene is TRBJ2-7, the V gene TRBV27, with D possibly TRBD2 on 7 matching bases. V lost 4 bases and J lost 3, with 16 bases in between. The CDR3 runs to 15 residues. Per germline, CDR1 MNHEY and CDR2 SMNVEV (reference sequence). The CDR3 loop is CASSSAAGADYEQYF. The CDR3 bases are TGTGCCAGCAGTTCCGCGGCGGGGGCCGACTACGAGCAGTACTTC.

V gene TRBV6-5 combines with J gene TRBJ2-1, with D possibly matching TRBD2 (6 bases). With 0 bases removed from V and 7 bases from J, the gap between germline ends came to 7 bases. Germline V gives CDR1 MNHEY, CDR2 SVGAGI. The CDR3 extends over 13 amino acids. The CDR3 coding sequence is TGTGCCAGCAGTTACTCACTAGCAAATGAGCAGTTCTTC. It yields the protein CASSYSLANEQFF.

The rearrangement uses TRBV25-1 and TRBJ2-1; no clear D gene. The CDR3 runs 14 residues. V was pared by 4 bases and J by 0 bases, with 7 bases between. Germline V gives CDR1 MGHDK, CDR2 SYGVNS. CDR3 DNA sequence: TGTGCCAGCAGTGCCCCAGGCTCCTACAATGAGCAGTTCTTC. The encoded protein is CASSAPGSYNEQFF.

The V and J genes are TRBV19 and TRBJ1-2; D uncertain. The germline V gene has CDR1 LNHDA and CDR2 SQIVND (reference sequence). The V gene lost 1 base and the J gene lost 5 bases, with 11 bases spanning the gap. There are 14 residues in the CDR3. As DNA, the CDR3 is TGTGCCAGTAGTATAGGGCCCGTATGGTATGGCTACACCTTC. Protein sequence: CASSIGPVWYGYTF.

V is TRBV29-1 and J is TRBJ2-7; the D is unclear. The CDR3 loop spans 12 amino acids. V was shortened by 5 bases and J by 2 bases, with 10 bases between the two germline ends. Germline V lookup: CDR1 SQVTM, CDR2 ANQGSEA. CDR3 protein: CSVSSPPYEQYF. The DNA for the CDR3 is TGCAGCGTTTCAAGCCCGCCCTACGAGCAGTACTTC.

This chain uses TRBV5-6 with TRBJ2-3, with TRBD2 matching over 9 bases. This CDR3 spans 15 amino acids. CDR1 SGHDT and CDR2 YYEEEE come from the germline V gene. The junction had 9 bases not matched to a gene; V was cut back by 6 bases and J by 4 bases. DNA of the CDR3: TGTGCCAGCAAAATTCTAGCGGGGCCCCCAGATACGCAGTATTTT. Translation: CASKILAGPPDTQYF.

The chain carries TRBV14 and TRBJ1-2, with no clear D. This CDR3 is 13 amino acids long. Trimming left V 4 bases short and J 8 bases short, with 14 bases between. Per the germline V gene, CDR1 is SGHDN and CDR2 is FVKESK. CDR3 sequence (DNA): TGTGCCAGCAGCCTGCGGCCATCCTCGGGCTACACCTTC. This gives the protein CASSLRPSSGYTF. Drawing the rest from reference TRBV14 and TRBJ1-2, the complete variable domain is EAGVTQFPSHSVIEKGQTVTLRCDPISGHDNLYWYRRVMGKEIKFLLHFVKESKQDESGMPNNRFLAERTGGTYSTLKVQPAELEDSGVYFCASSLRPSSGYTFGSGTRLTVV.

The rearrangement links TRBV30 to TRBJ2-2; no definite D call. The CDR3 spans 12 residues. Germline-derived CDR1 and CDR2 are GTSNPN and SVGIG (reference sequence). Trimming removed 2 bases at V and 7 bases at J, with 8 bases between. The CDR3 protein is CAWSSRVGELFF. The DNA of the CDR3 is TGTGCCTGGAGTTCGAGAGTCGGGGAGCTGTTTTTT.

This clone was recorded at least ten times. The rearrangement links TRBV5-5 to TRBJ2-7, with 8 bases lining up with TRBD2. With V trimmed by 2 bases and J by 5 bases, 15 bases remained unmatched. The length of the CDR3 is 17 residues. Germline-derived CDR1 and CDR2 are SGHKS and YYEKEE (reference sequence). The CDR3 DNA reads as TGTGCCAGCAGCTTCAGGACTAGCATGTTGTCGCCCCACGAGCAGTACTTC. Its protein product is CASSFRTSMLSPHEQYF.

The genes are TRBV7-9 and TRBJ1-1; D is possibly TRBD1 (6 bases). Per germline, CDR1 SEHNR and CDR2 FQNEAQ (reference sequence). CDR3 length: 15 amino acids. The ends were cut back, 4 bases at V and 3 bases at J, with 15 bases in the middle. The CDR3, as DNA: TGTGCCAGCAGCTGGAAAGGGGGGGGCTACACTGAAGCTTTCTTT. Amino acid sequence: CASSWKGGGYTEAFF.